This section outlines one T cell receptor beta chain sequence together with its context. Its target is unknown. These data are taken from a study of multiple sclerosis patients with progressive multifocal leukoencephalopathy. From germline, CDR1 is MNHNY and CDR2 SVGAGI (reference sequence). Trimming stripped 6 bases from V and 5 bases from J, with 19 bases between. The CDR3 is made up of 15 amino acids. Noted time point: time of PML onset. PML in natalizumab-treated patients developed after between about 15 and 56 months of natalizumab therapy. T3 refers to blood collected at the onset of PML. Assay: immunoSEQ multiplex PCR; the TCRdb copy retains only in-frame clones and omits some. Here the sample spans 25,000 to 30,000 clones, approximately 85% being singletons. General observations from the study: Expanded clones at PML onset predated and persisted through natalizumab therapy.

Sequences were derived from PBMCs, sampled from a patient treated with natalizumab. The clonotype originates from a woman aged 25 to 39 with progressive multifocal leukoencephalopathy. This chain uses TRBV6-6 with TRBJ1-1; tentative D call: TRBD1 (6 bases). The CDR3 sequence: CASRPRQDGGTEAFF. The DNA for the CDR3 is TGTGCCAGCAGACCCCGACAGGACGGCGGTACTGAAGCTTTCTTT.